The clone carrying this T cell receptor beta chain has just one count. Germline V gene sequence: CDR1 SGHKS, CDR2 YYEKEE (reference sequence). The CDR3 has 13 amino acids. V was shortened by 9 bases and J by 1 base, with 13 bases between the two germline ends. Authors' methods: The authors estimated nucleated cell counts from reference gene primer amplification. Method: immunoSEQ multiplex PCR; TCRdb's copy keeps in-frame clones and lacks some. Clonal size and the V and J genes are those of that table, whereas D and trimming came from the DNA. The sample gives approximately 220,000 clones, roughly 80% of which show up once; around 2.5% is in the top ten. These data come from a study of blood T cell repertoires in COVID-19.

The sample was peripheral blood. This clonotype was sampled from a woman between 35 and 50 years old with active or convalescent COVID-19. The chain carries TRBV5-5 and TRBJ1-1; no firm D call. The CDR3 DNA reads as TGTGCCACCCAGCGGGAGGGGAACACTGAAGCTTTCTTT. Protein: CATQREGNTEAFF.